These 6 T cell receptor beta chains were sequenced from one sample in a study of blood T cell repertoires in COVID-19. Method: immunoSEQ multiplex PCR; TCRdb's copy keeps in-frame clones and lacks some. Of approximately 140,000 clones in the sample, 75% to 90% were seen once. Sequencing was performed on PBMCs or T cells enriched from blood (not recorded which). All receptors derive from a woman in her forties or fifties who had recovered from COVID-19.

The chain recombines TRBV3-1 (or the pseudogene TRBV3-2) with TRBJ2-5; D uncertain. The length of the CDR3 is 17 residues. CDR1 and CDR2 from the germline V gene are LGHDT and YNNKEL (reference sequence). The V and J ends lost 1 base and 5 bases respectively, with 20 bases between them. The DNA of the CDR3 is TGTGCCAGCAGCCAAGGACAACAGTCCTCACGAAGGGAGACCCAGTACTTC. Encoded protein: CASSQGQQSSRRETQYF.

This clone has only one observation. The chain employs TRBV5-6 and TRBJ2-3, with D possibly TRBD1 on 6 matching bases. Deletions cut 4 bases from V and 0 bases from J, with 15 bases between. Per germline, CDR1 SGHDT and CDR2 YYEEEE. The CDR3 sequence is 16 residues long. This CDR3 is CASSPRTVASTDTQYF. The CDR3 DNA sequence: TGTGCCAGCAGCCCGAGGACAGTAGCTAGCACAGATACGCAGTATTTT. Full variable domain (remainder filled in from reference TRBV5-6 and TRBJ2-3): DAGVTQSPTHLIKTRGQQVTLRCSPKSGHDTVSWYQQALGQGPQFIFQYYEEEERQRGNFPDRFSGHQFPNYSSELNVNALLLGDSALYLCASSPRTVASTDTQYFGPGTRLTVL.

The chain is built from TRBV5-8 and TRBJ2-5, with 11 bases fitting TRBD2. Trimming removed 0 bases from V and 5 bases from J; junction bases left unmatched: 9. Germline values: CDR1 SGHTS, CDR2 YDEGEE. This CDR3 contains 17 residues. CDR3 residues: CASSLGASGGRDETQYF. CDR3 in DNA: TGTGCCAGCAGCTTGGGGGCTAGCGGGGGGCGCGATGAGACCCAGTACTTC.

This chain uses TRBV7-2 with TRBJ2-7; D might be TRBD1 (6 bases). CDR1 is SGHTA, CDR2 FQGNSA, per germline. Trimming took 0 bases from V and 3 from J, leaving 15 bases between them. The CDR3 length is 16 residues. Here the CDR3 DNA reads TGTGCCAGCAGCTTAGCGGCCGCGCAGGGGAACTACGAGCAGTACTTC. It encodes CASSLAAAQGNYEQYF.

The CDR3, as DNA: TGCGCCAGCAGCCCGCAGGGGATGAACACTGAAGCTTTCTTT. Amino acids: CASSPQGMNTEAFF. The rearrangement joins TRBV5-1 to TRBJ1-1; tentative D call: TRBD1 (6 bases). The CDR3 contains 14 residues. Deletions cut 4 bases from V and 0 bases from J, with 10 bases between. Per germline, CDR1 SGHRS and CDR2 YFSETQ.

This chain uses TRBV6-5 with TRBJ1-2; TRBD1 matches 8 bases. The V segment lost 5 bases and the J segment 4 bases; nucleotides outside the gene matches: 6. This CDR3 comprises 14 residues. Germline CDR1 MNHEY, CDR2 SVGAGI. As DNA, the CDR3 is TGTGCCAGCAGTCAGACAGGGGCCGGCTATGGCTACACCTTC. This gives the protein CASSQTGAGYGYTF.